Below, 30 T cell receptor beta chains from the same sample are listed, as sequenced in a study of blood T cells in healthy people across ages. With a J-beta primer mix and a sample-barcoded 5' primer, a second PCR ran about 7 to 11 cycles. TCRdb re-derived calls from the 5' RACE reads in MiXCR, one entry per CDR3 protein. The sample includes about 670,000 distinct CDR3 sequences, roughly 41% of them seen just once. The sample consisted of blood. The receptors were sampled from a man of 80 years or more in good health.

At least ten counts were recorded for this clonotype. This rearrangement joins TRBV3-1 to TRBJ2-5; 10 nucleotides agree with TRBD1. With V trimmed by 4 bases and J by 5 bases, 4 bases remained unmatched. CDR3 size: 14 residues. Germline CDR1 reads LGHDT; CDR2 reads YNNKEL (reference sequence). The CDR3 region has the DNA TGTGCCAGCAGCCCTTGGGACAGGGGCGAGACCCAGTACTTC. The encoded protein is CASSPWDRGETQYF.

The chain combines TRBV28 with TRBJ2-7; tentative D call: TRBD2 (5 bases). The CDR3 sequence is 18 residues long. The ends were cut back, 1 base at V and 1 base at J, with 20 bases in the middle. The germline CDR1 and CDR2 sequences are MDHEN and SYDVKM. The CDR3 nucleotides read TGTGCCAGCAGTTTATATGATTTCGGAACGGACTCTTCCTACGAGCAGTACTTC. This sequence encodes CASSLYDFGTDSSYEQYF.

This chain connects TRBV2 to TRBJ2-3, with 15 positions matching TRBD2. Looked up from germline, CDR1 is SNHLY and CDR2 is FYNNEI. This CDR3 is 19 amino acids long. The V and J ends lost 8 bases and 0 bases, in that order; junction bases with no gene match: 12. The chain's CDR3 is CASLALRTSGRGSTDTQYF. The CDR3 DNA sequence: TGTGCCAGCCTTGCCCTTCGGACTAGCGGGAGGGGAAGCACAGATACGCAGTATTTT.

The chain couples TRBV2 to TRBJ2-5; D possibly corresponds to TRBD1 (6 bases). The J call could be wrong; TRBJ2-7 is a better fit for the DNA end. There are 11 residues in the CDR3. Germline-derived CDR1 and CDR2 are SNHLY and FYNNEI. The CDR3 here is CASRGAREQYF. CDR3 coding DNA: TGTGCCAGCAGGGGGGCTCGCGAGCAGTACTTC.

V is TRBV20-1 and J is TRBJ2-5, with TRBD1 as a possible D gene (5 bases). The end of the DNA aligns better with TRBJ2-7, so the J call may be wrong. CDR1 is DFQATT, CDR2 SNEGSKA, per germline (reference sequence). The CDR3 is made up of 13 amino acids. The CDR3 bases are TGCAGTGCTAGTTTCAGGACACCCTACGAGCAGTACTTC. It specifies CSASFRTPYEQYF.

The chain recombines TRBV14 with TRBJ2-6; D unclear. Trimming cost V 5 bases and J 6 bases, with 17 bases left between them. This CDR3 has 16 residues. The germline gives CDR1 SGHDN, CDR2 FVKESK. The CDR3 nucleotides are TGTGCCAGCAGCGCCCGATCCCTAACCGTGGCCAACGTCCTGACTTTC. Protein sequence: CASSARSLTVANVLTF.

The table lists this clonotype with a few counts. The rearrangement uses TRBV5-1 and TRBJ2-7; a possible D gene is TRBD1 (5 bases). The CDR3 spans 14 residues. Germline CDR1 and CDR2: SGHRS and YFSETQ. V was shortened by 0 bases and J by 3 bases, with 10 bases between the two germline ends. The CDR3 coding sequence is TGCGCCAGCAGCTTGGACGGACAAAGCTACGAGCAGTACTTC. Translating gives CASSLDGQSYEQYF.

The V and J genes are TRBV7-9 and TRBJ2-1, with 11 bases lining up with TRBD2. The germline V gene has CDR1 SEHNR and CDR2 FQNEAQ (reference sequence). There are 15 residues in the CDR3. J was trimmed by 6 bases and V by 1 base; bases with no gene match: 2. The CDR3 reads CASSLDGLAGNEQFF. CDR3 in DNA: TGTGCCAGCAGCTTAGACGGACTAGCGGGCAATGAGCAGTTCTTC.

The rearrangement uses TRBV6-2 or TRBV6-3 and TRBJ2-3; 9 bases align to TRBD1. J was trimmed by 8 bases and V by 7 bases; bases with no gene match: 10. CDR3 length: 14 residues. CDR1 is MNHEY and CDR2 is SVGEGT in the germline V gene. CDR3 in amino acids: CASTITGGWGTQYF. CDR3 nucleotide sequence: TGTGCCAGCACCATTACAGGGGGCTGGGGTACGCAGTATTTT.

This clonotype was observed at least ten times. V and J are TRBV24-1 and TRBJ2-7; possible D gene TRBD1, 6 bases. Germline V gene lookup returns CDR1 KGHDR and CDR2 SFDVKD. The V and J ends lost 4 bases and 0 bases respectively, with 6 bases between them. The CDR3 covers 13 residues. The DNA of the CDR3 is TGTGCCACCAGTGAAGGGGGCTCCTACGAGCAGTACTTC. It is translated as CATSEGGSYEQYF.

The chain combines TRBV6-5 with TRBJ2-5; the D gene could be TRBD1 or TRBD2 (6 bases each). V was cut by 0 bases and J by 4 bases, with 15 bases left in between. In germline, CDR1 is MNHEY, CDR2 SVGAGI. The CDR3 consists of 16 residues. In nucleotides, the CDR3 is TGTGCCAGCAGTTACTCGATATTCGGGGGCCGAGAGACCCAGTACTTC. It translates to CASSYSIFGGRETQYF.

The chain employs TRBV3-1 and TRBJ2-3, with a possible D match to TRBD2 (5 bases). This CDR3 is built from 17 residues. The V end was cut by 8 bases, the J end by 5 bases, with 26 bases between. CDR1 is LGHDT and CDR2 is YNNKEL in the germline V gene (reference sequence). CDR3 sequence (DNA): TGTGCCAGCCCCGACCCGGGATCAGCGTACCCTCAAGATACGCAGTATTTT. Its protein is CASPDPGSAYPQDTQYF.

This chain uses TRBV20-1 with TRBJ2-1, with 8 bases matching TRBD2. V was pared by 3 bases and J by 9 bases, with 13 bases of the junction left unmatched. The CDR3 consists of 15 residues. Looked up from germline, CDR1 is DFQATT and CDR2 is SNEGSKA (reference sequence). CDR3 loop: CSARIGGAGAGEQFF. The DNA of the CDR3 is TGCAGTGCTAGGATAGGGGGAGCGGGGGCTGGTGAGCAGTTCTTC.

V gene TRBV6-6 combines with J gene TRBJ2-6; D not certain. V lost 5 bases to trimming and J lost 0 bases, with 11 bases between them. The CDR3 extends over 16 amino acids. Germline V lookup: CDR1 MNHNY, CDR2 SVGAGI (reference sequence). The CDR3 protein is CASSTEEGSGANVLTF. The CDR3 DNA sequence: TGTGCCAGCAGTACCGAGGAAGGCTCTGGGGCCAACGTCCTGACTTTC.

The chain is built from TRBV18 and TRBJ2-3; D is tentatively TRBD1 or TRBD2 (5 bases each). Germline V lookup: CDR1 KGHSH, CDR2 LQKENI. V lost 3 bases and J 6 bases, leaving 16 bases between the germline ends. The CDR3 covers 15 residues. CDR3 region: CASSPRYGDADTQYF. As DNA, the CDR3 is TGTGCCAGCTCACCGCGCTACGGGGACGCGGATACGCAGTATTTT.

This clonotype was counted only a few times. The chain links TRBV6-6 to TRBJ2-3; TRBD2 matches at 9 bases. The V gene's germline CDR1 is MNHNY and CDR2 SVGAGI (reference sequence). The CDR3 totals 16 residues. J was trimmed by 8 bases and V by 6 bases; bases with no gene match: 15. In nucleotides, the CDR3 is TGTGCCAGCAGCTCTAGCGGGGTTATCCAGGCGGGTACGCAGTATTTT. The encoded protein is CASSSSGVIQAGTQYF.

This clonotype has at least ten counts. V gene TRBV7-8 combines with J gene TRBJ2-5; TRBD1 agrees at 10 bases. This CDR3 comprises 15 residues. CDR1 and CDR2 (germline): SGHVS, FQNEAQ. V lost 6 bases and J lost 5; bases outside the gene matches: 9. In nucleotides, the CDR3 is TGTGCCAGCAGTTTTTCGACAGGGGGCTTTGAGACCCAGTACTTC. Its protein product is CASSFSTGGFETQYF.

This clonotype was observed at least ten times. The V call is TRBV7-2, the J call TRBJ2-1; 7 bases agree with TRBD2. The CDR3 loop spans 15 amino acids. CDR1 and CDR2 (germline): SGHTA, FQGNSA. V lost 5 bases to trimming and J lost 0 bases; unmatched junction nucleotides: 4. For the CDR3, the DNA is TGTGCCAGCAGCCAACTAGCGACCTCCTACAATGAGCAGTTCTTC. Translating gives CASSQLATSYNEQFF.

Comment on this clonotype: A junction boundary mismatches the germline segment, possibly from a read error. J is TRBJ1-1 and V is TRBV5-1; TRBD1 might be the D (6 bases). There are 14 residues in the CDR3. Looked up from germline, CDR1 is SGHRS and CDR2 is YFSETQ. CDR3 sequence reads: CASSLGQPNTEAFF. The CDR3, as DNA: TGTGCCAGCAGCCTCGGACAGCCGAACACTGAAGCTTTCTTT.

The chain couples TRBV11-2 to TRBJ2-7; perhaps TRBD1 as D (5 bases). Germline CDR1 and CDR2: SGHAT and FQNNGV. This CDR3 region has 15 residues. Trimming stripped 2 bases from V and 0 bases from J, with 11 bases between. CDR3 nucleotide sequence: TGTGCCAGCAGCTTAATGCAGGGTAACTCCTACGAGCAGTACTTC. Translated: CASSLMQGNSYEQYF.

J is TRBJ2-5 and V is TRBV29-1; D gene unclear. The CDR3 sequence is 12 residues long. V was shortened by 4 bases and J by 5 bases, with 11 bases between the two germline ends. Per the germline V gene, CDR1 is SQVTM and CDR2 is ANQGSEA. CDR3: CSVVFGTETQYF. The CDR3 region has the DNA TGCAGCGTTGTATTTGGAACGGAGACCCAGTACTTC.

Concerning this clonotype: The conserved phenylalanine or tryptophan is not found at the CDR3 terminus, so this likely reflects a read error. The gene calls are TRBV12-3 or TRBV12-4 and TRBJ2-5; TRBD1 matches 8 bases. The V and J ends lost 5 bases and 5 bases, in that order; junction bases with no gene match: 4. The CDR3 covers 13 residues. The CDR3 DNA sequence: TGTGCCAGCAGTGGACAGGGTTCCGAGACCCAGTACTTG. It translates to CASSGQGSETQYL.

This clonotype was detected only once. The chain combines TRBV25-1 with TRBJ1-6, with a weak D call TRBD1 (5 bases). This CDR3 comprises 15 residues. Germline values: CDR1 MGHDK, CDR2 SYGVNS. Trimming removed 3 bases from V and 8 bases from J, with 14 bases in between. The CDR3 DNA follows: TGTGCCAGCAGTGACGAGACAGATTCATATTCACCCCTCCACTTT. Translated: CASSDETDSYSPLHF.

Many counts were recorded for this clonotype. This chain links TRBV29-1 with TRBJ2-7; D is unresolved. Trimming cost V 5 bases and J 2 bases, with 13 bases left between them. Germline CDR1 reads SQVTM; CDR2 reads ANQGSEA. This CDR3 comprises 13 residues. Written as DNA, the CDR3 is TGCAGCGTTAGGGCTAAAGGGCCCTACGAGCAGTACTTC. Encoded protein: CSVRAKGPYEQYF.

The V gene is TRBV12-3 or TRBV12-4, the J gene TRBJ2-2; D is possibly TRBD1 or TRBD2 (6 bases each). V lost 4 bases and J 6 bases, leaving 12 bases between the germline ends. The CDR3 covers 14 residues. This CDR3 is CASSSTGAAGELFF. In DNA, the CDR3 is TGTGCCAGCAGTTCAACGGGGGCGGCCGGGGAGCTGTTTTTT.

The rearrangement joins TRBV12-3 or TRBV12-4 to TRBJ2-3; D gene unclear. This CDR3 has 15 amino acids. Trimming pared 3 bases from V and 2 bases from J, leaving 12 bases between. The CDR3 protein is CASSFSVPYTDTQYF. The CDR3 bases are TGTGCCAGCAGTTTTTCGGTCCCGTACACAGATACGCAGTATTTT.

This sequence joins TRBV20-1 and TRBJ2-3; 7 bases map to TRBD2. V gave up 4 bases and J gave up 0 bases; unmatched junction bases: 7. The CDR3 contains 15 residues. Germline lookup yields CDR1 DFQATT and CDR2 SNEGSKA (reference sequence). CDR3 nucleotides: TGCAGTGCTACCGGGACTACCTCTAGCACAGATACGCAGTATTTT. Translated, it gives CSATGTTSSTDTQYF.

The chain joins TRBV20-1 to TRBJ1-4; D unclear. The CDR3 consists of 13 residues. Trimming shortened V by 6 bases and J by 5 bases, and 13 bases separated the two germline ends. The germline V gene has CDR1 DFQATT and CDR2 SNEGSKA (reference sequence). CDR3 sequence (DNA): TGCAGTGCCAACCCGGGTGGGAATGAAAAACTGTTTTTT. This codes for CSANPGGNEKLFF.

This chain joins TRBV7-2 and TRBJ2-5; the D is unclear. Looked up from germline, CDR1 is SGHTA and CDR2 is FQGNSA. The CDR3 totals 14 residues. V shed 5 bases and J shed 11 bases, with 21 bases lying between them. CDR3 amino acids: CASSKGLKIHGQYF. The CDR3, as DNA: TGTGCCAGCAGCAAGGGTTTGAAAATCCACGGGCAGTACTTC. The full variable domain, in which reference TRBV7-2 and TRBJ2-5 provide the parts outside the CDR3, is GAGVSQSPSNKVTEKGKDVELRCDPISGHTALYWYRQSLGQGLEFLIYFQGNSAPDKSGLPSDRFSAERTGGSVSTLTIQRTQQEDSAVYLCASSKGLKIHGQYFGPGTRLLVL.

The chain links TRBV30 to TRBJ2-5; D gene unclear. V was cut by 1 base and J by 6 bases, with 9 bases left in between. Germline V gene lookup returns CDR1 GTSNPN and CDR2 SVGIG (reference sequence). The CDR3 runs 12 residues. This CDR3 reads CAWSGIWKTQYF. DNA of the CDR3: TGTGCCTGGAGTGGAATTTGGAAGACCCAGTACTTC.